These T cell receptor beta chains were read from a single sample in a study of metastatic and nonmetastatic thyroid tumors. TCRdb re-called the PCR reads through MiXCR. In the table there are 11,000 to 15,000 clones, roughly 25% of which are singletons. The sequenced sample was tumor tissue. The receptors here all came from a female donor with papillary thyroid cancer or a benign thyroid nodule (not recorded which). Some clones in this sample may be carry-over from other donors' samples. The CDR3 runs from the conserved cysteine through the conserved F or W. The D gene is left open where the match is weak. Size is stated for part of the rows, as once, few or many counts, or as a class when the clone is expanded.

clone_size	d_call	v_call	j_call	cdr3_aa	cdr3_nt
-	-	TRBV11-3	TRBJ1-2	CASSSEGVGGDYGYTF	TGTGCCAGCAGCTCGGAGGGCGTCGGGGGAGATTATGGCTACACCTTC
few	TRBD2	TRBV19	TRBJ2-1	CASSVSGIPGNEQFF	TGTGCCAGTAGTGTGAGCGGGATCCCGGGCAATGAGCAGTTCTTC
medium-sized	-	TRBV15	TRBJ2-5	CATSYGKETQYF	TGTGCCACCTCTTACGGCAAAGAGACCCAGTACTTC
-	-	TRBV7-9	TRBJ2-3	CASRQWLSTDTQYF	TGTGCCAGCAGACAATGGCTAAGCACAGATACGCAGTATTTT
few	TRBD1	TRBV12-3/TRBV12-4	TRBJ1-1	CASSNQGAPVCTEAFF	TGTGCCAGCAGTAACCAGGGGGCCCCCGTTTGCACTGAAGCTTTCTTT
-	-	TRBV20-1	TRBJ2-1	CSARVTGCLTYNEQFF	TGCAGTGCTAGAGTCACAGGGTGCTTGACTTACAATGAGCAGTTCTTC
many	-	TRBV5-6	TRBJ1-2	CASSWTGDTGYTF	TGTGCCAGCAGCTGGACCGGGGACACTGGCTACACCTTC
-	-	TRBV28	TRBJ2-3	CASSFHREPDTQYF	TGTGCCAGCAGTTTCCACAGGGAGCCAGATACGCAGTATTTT
few	-	TRBV7-2	TRBJ2-7	CASIFANEQYF	TGTGCCAGCATCTTCGCCAACGAGCAGTACTTC
few	-	TRBV28	TRBJ1-2	CASSTSQNYGYTF	TGTGCCAGCAGTACCTCTCAAAACTATGGCTACACCTTC
-	-	TRBV5-1	TRBJ2-7	CASSVTGKNSYEQYF	TGCGCCAGCAGCGTTACCGGGAAAAACTCCTACGAGCAGTACTTC
-	-	TRBV30	TRBJ2-1	CAWIPWGALRTEQFF	TGTGCCTGGATCCCTTGGGGGGCGCTTAGGACTGAGCAGTTCTTC
-	-	TRBV28	TRBJ1-1	CASSTALPNTEAFF	TGTGCCAGCAGTACAGCGTTACCGAACACTGAAGCTTTCTTT
few	-	TRBV19	TRBJ2-7	CASSRDGGPPYEQYF	TGTGCCAGCTCCAGAGACGGAGGTCCCCCCTACGAGCAGTACTTC
many	-	TRBV20-1	TRBJ2-3	CSARKHGVTDTQYF	TGCAGTGCTCGCAAACACGGGGTAACAGATACGCAGTATTTT
few	TRBD1	TRBV12-3/TRBV12-4	TRBJ1-2	CASSWTPGQGAFGYTF	TGTGCCAGCAGTTGGACCCCGGGACAGGGCGCATTCGGCTACACCTTC
few	-	TRBV28	TRBJ1-2	CASSLDLNYGYTF	TGTGCCAGCAGTTTGGACCTTAACTATGGCTACACCTTC
medium-sized	-	TRBV6-5	TRBJ2-2	CASSYSPTGELFF	TGTGCCAGCAGTTACTCCCCCACCGGGGAGCTGTTTTTT
medium-sized	-	TRBV6-1	TRBJ1-6	CASQTTRNSPLHF	TGTGCCAGTCAGACGACTCGAAATTCACCCCTCCACTTT
medium-sized	TRBD1	TRBV11-2	TRBJ1-6	CASRGQGEIPLHF	TGTGCCAGCAGGGGACAGGGGGAGATCCCCCTCCACTTT
-	-	TRBV29-1	TRBJ2-6	CSVASGSNVLTF	TGCAGCGTTGCATCTGGGTCCAACGTCCTGACTTTC
medium-sized	-	TRBV6-1	TRBJ2-3	CASSPRADTQYF	TGTGCCAGCAGTCCCCGGGCAGATACGCAGTATTTT
many	-	TRBV7-6	TRBJ1-2	CASSTASQGFYGYTF	TGTGCCAGCAGCACCGCCTCACAGGGATTCTATGGCTACACCTTC
few	TRBD1	TRBV12-3/TRBV12-4	TRBJ2-7	CASSFRDSQPEQYF	TGTGCCAGCAGTTTTAGGGACAGTCAACCTGAGCAGTACTTC
-	TRBD1	TRBV30	TRBJ1-2	CAWSIQGAKSGYTF	TGTGCCTGGAGTATACAGGGGGCGAAGTCTGGCTACACCTTC
many	-	TRBV19	TRBJ2-1	CASRDTSYNEQFF	TGTGCCAGCCGGGACACCTCCTACAATGAGCAGTTCTTC
few	-	TRBV7-9	TRBJ2-7	CASSLRDYEQYF	TGTGCCAGCAGCTTACGGGACTACGAGCAGTACTTC
medium-sized	-	TRBV27	TRBJ1-6	CASSPRKNSPLHF	TGTGCCAGCAGTCCACGGAAAAATTCACCCCTCCACTTT
-	TRBD2	TRBV7-3	TRBJ2-7	CASISERDYRSEQYF	TGTGCCAGCATCTCGGAGCGGGATTATCGCTCCGAGCAGTACTTC
few	-	TRBV25-1	TRBJ1-5	CASSESSYNQPQHF	TGTGCCAGCAGTGAATCCAGCTACAATCAGCCCCAGCATTTT
many	-	TRBV20-1	TRBJ2-4	CSADAVSGNIQYF	TGCAGTGCCGATGCAGTCTCGGGGAACATTCAGTACTTC
few	TRBD2	TRBV20-1	TRBJ2-1	CSARGLAGHGEQFF	TGCAGTGCTAGAGGACTAGCGGGGCATGGAGAGCAGTTCTTC
-	-	TRBV7-9	TRBJ2-7	CASSLSIVGPREQYF	TGTGCCAGCAGCTTAAGTATAGTGGGACCTCGCGAGCAGTACTTC
many	TRBD1	TRBV20-1	TRBJ1-5	CSASGRVYRGNQPQHF	TGCAGTGCTAGTGGACGGGTATACAGGGGTAATCAGCCCCAGCATTTT
many	TRBD1	TRBV19	TRBJ2-3	CASSNRGASTDTQYF	TGTGCCAGTAGTAACAGGGGTGCTAGCACAGATACGCAGTATTTT
many	TRBD1	TRBV20-1	TRBJ2-3	CSAMRQGGADTQYF	TGCAGTGCTATGAGACAGGGTGGTGCGGATACGCAGTATTTT
-	-	TRBV27	TRBJ2-6	CASTPSGAGVSGDKVLTF	TGTGCCAGCACGCCTTCAGGGGCGGGGGTCTCTGGGGACAAGGTCCTGACTTTC
many	-	TRBV14	TRBJ1-2	CASSQPSGSAGTLGGYTF	TGTGCCAGCAGCCAACCAAGCGGTTCCGCAGGGACATTGGGTGGCTACACCTTC
many	TRBD1	TRBV5-1	TRBJ1-6	CASSSSGTGTPLHF	TGCGCCAGCAGCTCCTCCGGGACAGGGACACCCCTCCACTTT
-	TRBD1	TRBV3-1	TRBJ1-1	CASSQMSTGVGFF	TGTGCCAGCAGCCAGATGTCCACAGGGGTTGGTTTCTTT
many	-	TRBV20-1	TRBJ2-7	CSASGPGAWEQYF	TGCAGTGCCTCCGGGCCGGGGGCCTGGGAGCAGTACTTC
few	-	TRBV6-1	TRBJ1-3	CASSATGTSGNTIYF	TGTGCCAGCAGCGCTACCGGGACCTCTGGAAACACCATATATTTT
many	-	TRBV5-1	TRBJ2-3	CASSWGPQVPDTQYF	TGCGCCAGCAGCTGGGGGCCACAGGTCCCAGATACGCAGTATTTT
medium-sized	TRBD1	TRBV6-1	TRBJ2-7	CASSEYSGTGGYEQYF	TGTGCCAGCAGTGAATATTCCGGGACAGGGGGCTACGAGCAGTACTTC
-	-	TRBV7-2	TRBJ2-1	CASSFFYNEQFF	TGTGCCAGCAGCTTCTTCTACAATGAGCAGTTCTTC
many	-	TRBV5-6	TRBJ2-6	CASSRWGDSGANVLTF	TGTGCCAGCTCCCGCTGGGGGGACTCTGGGGCCAACGTCCTGACTTTC
medium-sized	-	TRBV28	TRBJ2-1	CASSLDRTDEQFF	TGTGCCAGCAGTCTAGACAGGACAGATGAGCAGTTCTTC
few	TRBD2	TRBV12-5	TRBJ2-1	CASGLVTSNGQFF	TGTGCTAGTGGTTTGGTGACTAGCAATGGGCAGTTCTTC
-	TRBD1	TRBV2	TRBJ2-7	CASKGAYQQYF	TGTGCCAGCAAGGGGGCATACCAGCAGTACTTC
medium-sized	TRBD1	TRBV12-3/TRBV12-4	TRBJ2-2	CASRKGGTGEVGELFF	TGTGCCAGCAGGAAGGGGGGGACAGGGGAGGTCGGGGAGCTGTTTTTT
-	-	TRBV28	TRBJ2-3	CASLGATLTDAQYF	TGTGCCAGCCTGGGGGCGACTCTAACAGATGCGCAGTATTTT
medium-sized	-	TRBV12-3/TRBV12-4	TRBJ1-1	CASSLQGWNTEAFF	TGTGCCAGCAGTTTACAGGGGTGGAACACTGAAGCTTTCTTT
few	TRBD2	TRBV27	TRBJ2-1	CASRGASGRAENNEQFF	TGTGCCAGCAGGGGGGCTAGCGGGAGGGCTGAAAACAATGAGCAGTTCTTC
-	TRBD2	TRBV7-2	TRBJ2-7	CASSLAWGGRDEQYF	TGTGCCAGCAGCTTAGCTTGGGGGGGGAGGGACGAGCAGTACTTC
-	-	TRBV7-2	TRBJ2-5	CASISQAGAGETQYF	TGCGCCAGCATTTCCCAAGCAGGGGCAGGAGAGACCCAGTACTTC
many	-	TRBV7-2	TRBJ1-6	CASSLVRGDNSPLHF	TGTGCCAGCAGCTTAGTAAGGGGTGATAATTCACCCCTCCACTTT
medium-sized	-	TRBV5-1	TRBJ1-2	CASRPSPGHPSGSLF	TGCGCCAGCAGACCGAGTCCGGGACACCCCTCGGGGTCACTCTTC
medium-sized	TRBD2	TRBV20-1	TRBJ2-7	CSAILGTSGRDYEQYF	TGCAGTGCAATTCTTGGGACTAGCGGGAGAGATTACGAGCAGTACTTC